The rows below give T cell receptor beta chains drawn from one sample of a study of T cell responses to AZD1222 COVID-19 vaccine. The table came from immunoSEQ multiplex PCR; TCRdb's copy has only in-frame clones and leaves some out. The sample has about 45,000 clones, approximately 90% seen once. The sequencing here drew on peripheral blood, taken 28 days after the second AZD1222 dose. Every receptor here comes from an adult who received the AZD1222 COVID-19 vaccine. CDR3s include the opening cysteine and the closing phenylalanine or tryptophan. The D gene is left open where the match is weak. Some rows mark clone size as missing; the rest say once, few, many or name a class of expanded clone.

TRBD2	-	TRBJ2-1	TRBV27	CASSLGTRVNEQFF	TGTGCCAGCAGTTTGGGGACTAGGGTCAATGAGCAGTTCTTC
-	-	TRBJ2-7	TRBV7-8	CASSLDTSIDEQYF	TGTGCCAGCAGCTTAGACACTTCCATCGACGAGCAGTACTTC
-	-	TRBJ2-7	TRBV27	CASSFRRGQGYEQYF	TGTGCCAGCAGTTTCCGGAGGGGGCAAGGCTACGAGCAGTACTTC
TRBD1	-	TRBJ2-7	TRBV13	CASSGTGGSSYEQYF	TGTGCCAGCAGCGGGACAGGAGGTAGCTCCTACGAGCAGTACTTC
TRBD2	-	TRBJ2-1	TRBV3-1/TRBV3-2	CASSSSGVYNEQFF	TGTGCCAGCAGCTCGAGCGGGGTTTACAATGAGCAGTTCTTC
TRBD1	once	TRBJ1-4	TRBV19	CASSRQGGDEKLFF	TGTGCCAGTAGTCGACAGGGTGGAGATGAAAAACTGTTTTTT
TRBD1	-	TRBJ1-1	TRBV6-1	CASSERQGNMNTEAFF	TGTGCCAGCAGTGAAAGACAGGGCAACATGAACACTGAAGCTTTCTTT
-	-	TRBJ2-1	TRBV19	CASSISGGDYNEQFF	TGTGCCAGTAGTATCTCCGGCGGGGACTACAATGAGCAGTTCTTC
-	-	TRBJ1-3	TRBV5-1	CASSLPTGPITGNTIYF	TGCGCCAGCAGCTTGCCCACGGGCCCCATCACTGGAAACACCATATATTTT
-	few	TRBJ1-2	TRBV21-1	CASSKRGLAGIPSGYTF	TGTGCCAGCAGCAAACGTGGACTAGCGGGAATTCCTAGTGGCTACACCTTC
-	once	TRBJ1-1	TRBV10-3	CAIRTGPNTEAFF	TGTGCCATCAGGACAGGACCGAACACTGAAGCTTTCTTT
-	once	TRBJ1-5	TRBV7-2	CASSLEQSNQPQHF	TGTGCCAGCAGCTTAGAACAGAGCAATCAGCCCCAGCATTTT
-	-	TRBJ1-5	TRBV10-2	CASSGATPNQPQHF	TGCGCCAGCAGTGGGGCCACTCCGAATCAGCCCCAGCATTTT
TRBD2	few	TRBJ2-7	TRBV6-5	CASSYRWTSGAYEQYF	TGTGCCAGCAGTTACCGTTGGACTAGCGGGGCCTACGAGCAGTACTTC
-	-	TRBJ2-7	TRBV28	CASRSSYEQYF	TGTGCCAGCAGGAGCTCCTACGAGCAGTACTTC
-	-	TRBJ2-2	TRBV3-1/TRBV3-2	CASSFDYNTGELFF	TGTGCCAGCAGCTTTGACTATAACACCGGGGAGCTGTTTTTT
-	few	TRBJ1-2	TRBV10-3	CAIRSDNYGYTF	TGTGCCATCAGGAGCGATAACTATGGCTACACCTTC
TRBD1	few	TRBJ1-5	TRBV11-2	CASSLVSTGGRDQPQHF	TGTGCCAGCAGCTTAGTGTCTACAGGGGGAAGGGATCAGCCCCAGCATTTT
-	-	TRBJ2-2	TRBV7-6	CASSFNTGELFF	TGTGCCAGCAGCTTCAATACCGGGGAGCTGTTTTTT
TRBD2	-	TRBJ2-1	TRBV4-1	CASSQASSSGEGDEQFF	TGCGCCAGCAGCCAAGCGTCATCTAGCGGGGAAGGCGATGAGCAGTTCTTC
-	-	TRBJ2-7	TRBV3-1/TRBV3-2	CASSKTRTVSYEQYF	TGTGCCAGCAGCAAGACCCGGACAGTCTCCTACGAGCAGTACTTC
-	-	TRBJ2-7	TRBV28	CASSLVGGSSYEQYF	TGTGCCAGCAGTTTAGTGGGTGGGAGCTCCTACGAGCAGTACTTC
-	-	TRBJ2-7	TRBV2	CASSPTYEQYF	TGTGCCAGCAGCCCAACATACGAGCAGTACTTC
TRBD2	-	TRBJ2-2	TRBV10-3	CAISTLAGVAGELFF	TGTGCCATCAGCACTCTAGCGGGAGTAGCCGGGGAGCTGTTTTTT
-	-	TRBJ1-1	TRBV18	CASSEQGNTEAFF	TGTGCCAGCTCCGAACAGGGGAACACTGAAGCTTTCTTT
TRBD2	-	TRBJ2-1	TRBV15	CATSSGGRTSGEQFF	TGTGCCACCAGCAGTGGCGGGAGGACTAGTGGAGAGCAGTTCTTC
-	-	TRBJ2-3	TRBV2	CASPSKAGSRGTDTQYF	TGTGCCAGCCCCTCGAAGGCCGGCAGCCGGGGCACAGATACGCAGTATTTT
TRBD2	-	TRBJ2-2	TRBV6-2/TRBV6-3	CASSYRGGSYGTGELFF	TGTGCCAGCAGTTACCGCGGCGGGAGCTATGGCACCGGGGAGCTGTTTTTT
-	-	TRBJ2-7	TRBV6-2/TRBV6-3	CASSIISSEQYF	TGTGCCAGCAGTATAATTAGCTCCGAGCAGTACTTC
TRBD1	-	TRBJ1-5	TRBV2	CASSSRTGGRQPQHF	TGTGCCAGCAGTTCCCGGACAGGGGGCAGACAGCCCCAGCATTTT
TRBD1	-	TRBJ2-1	TRBV4-1	CASSSTFGTGNNEQFF	TGCGCCAGCAGCTCTACTTTCGGGACAGGGAACAATGAGCAGTTCTTC
TRBD2	-	TRBJ2-4	TRBV19	CASSPGLAGVQNIQYF	TGTGCCAGTAGCCCGGGACTAGCGGGAGTCCAAAACATTCAGTACTTC
TRBD2	-	TRBJ2-5	TRBV28	CASSNPGTSGSFVKTQYF	TGTGCCAGCAGTAACCCCGGGACTAGCGGGAGTTTCGTGAAGACCCAGTACTTC
TRBD1	-	TRBJ2-7	TRBV6-5	CASSTYRGYEQYF	TGTGCCAGCAGTACCTACAGGGGATACGAGCAGTACTTC
-	-	TRBJ2-7	TRBV27	CASSSGQRFGEQYF	TGTGCCAGCAGTTCCGGACAGAGGTTTGGCGAGCAGTACTTC
-	-	TRBJ2-3	TRBV11-2	CASSPGSWGDTQYF	TGTGCCAGCAGCCCCGGCTCTTGGGGGGATACGCAGTATTTT
-	-	TRBJ1-2	TRBV28	CASSSYRVGYGYTF	TGTGCCAGCAGTAGCTACAGGGTGGGCTATGGCTACACCTTC
-	-	TRBJ1-6	TRBV21-1	CASSDPGLGQGAPSPLHF	TGTGCCAGCAGCGACCCGGGCCTCGGACAGGGGGCGCCATCACCCCTCCACTTT
-	-	TRBJ2-7	TRBV20-1	CSASLWSSEQYF	TGCAGTGCTAGTCTGTGGTCGAGCGAGCAGTACTTC
-	-	TRBJ1-6	TRBV4-1	CASTLGRDNSPLHF	TGCGCCAGCACACTGGGCAGGGACAATTCACCCCTCCACTTT
-	-	TRBJ2-7	TRBV21-1	CASSSRSGTSAYEQYF	TGTGCCAGCAGCAGCCGATCCGGGACTAGTGCCTACGAGCAGTACTTC
-	-	TRBJ2-3	TRBV18	CASSPPSVRTDTQYF	TGTGCCAGCTCACCACCTTCGGTCCGCACAGATACGCAGTATTTT
TRBD1	-	TRBJ1-5	TRBV30	CAWSVRQGNQPQHF	TGTGCCTGGAGTGTACGACAGGGGAATCAGCCCCAGCATTTT
TRBD2	-	TRBJ2-2	TRBV27	CASGRVGSGSLNTGELFF	TGTGCCAGCGGGCGGGTTGGCAGCGGGAGTTTGAACACCGGGGAGCTGTTTTTT
-	once	TRBJ1-5	TRBV5-6	CASSLSGIAQHF	TGTGCCAGCAGCTTGTCAGGAATCGCCCAGCATTTT
TRBD2	-	TRBJ2-1	TRBV3-1/TRBV3-2	CASSQVVLAGSYNEQFF	TGTGCCAGCAGCCAAGTAGTTTTAGCGGGATCCTACAATGAGCAGTTCTTC
-	-	TRBJ2-7	TRBV19	CASMRGKGYEQYF	TGTGCCAGTATGAGAGGGAAAGGCTACGAGCAGTACTTC
-	-	TRBJ2-1	TRBV7-2	CASTRLDQRIYNEQFF	TGTGCCAGCACTAGGCTAGACCAGCGGATATACAATGAGCAGTTCTTC
TRBD1	-	TRBJ2-5	TRBV7-3	CASSQGAMETQYF	TGTGCCAGCAGCCAGGGGGCCATGGAGACCCAGTACTTC
TRBD2	-	TRBJ2-7	TRBV6-5	CATLLLAGMSHEQYF	TGTGCCACACTCTTACTAGCGGGAATGAGCCACGAGCAGTACTTC
-	-	TRBJ2-7	TRBV5-1	CASSALSGSSYEQYF	TGCGCCAGCAGCGCACTAAGCGGAAGCTCCTACGAGCAGTACTTC
TRBD1	-	TRBJ1-6	TRBV5-1	CASSFTGTDNSPLHF	TGCGCCAGCAGCTTTACCGGGACAGACAATTCACCCCTCCACTTT
TRBD1	-	TRBJ1-6	TRBV28	CASSLNRGIWPLHF	TGTGCCAGCAGTTTGAACAGGGGAATATGGCCCCTCCACTTT
-	few	TRBJ2-7	TRBV12-3/TRBV12-4	CASSFRLSYEQYF	TGTGCCAGCAGTTTTAGGCTCTCCTACGAGCAGTACTTC
-	-	TRBJ1-5	TRBV4-1	CASSQFLDQPQHF	TGCGCCAGCAGCCAATTTTTAGATCAGCCCCAGCATTTT
-	-	TRBJ1-2	TRBV2	CASSEQSYGYTF	TGTGCCAGCAGTGAACAGAGCTATGGCTACACCTTC
TRBD2	-	TRBJ2-1	TRBV4-1	CASSLAGNYNEQFF	TGCGCCAGCAGCCTAGCGGGAAATTACAATGAGCAGTTCTTC
-	-	TRBJ2-2	TRBV7-6	CASSSDGNTGELFF	TGTGCCAGCAGCTCCGACGGGAACACCGGGGAGCTGTTTTTT
-	once	TRBJ2-5	TRBV19	CASGSGETQYF	TGTGCCAGTGGGAGTGGGGAGACCCAGTACTTC